The source of this TCR beta chain is a study of early T cells in non-severe SARS-CoV-2 infection. About the research overall: Unsorted whole blood bulk RNA was sequenced, with unpaired chains.

Whole-study findings and limits: There was a bias toward anti-spike CD8 responses in VDJdb matching, which missed private and CD4 specificities.

As to this clonotype: Its antigen is as yet unknown.

The germline CDR1 and CDR2 sequences are SGHRS and YFSETQ. The CDR3 has 13 amino acids. The V end lost 0 bases, the J end lost 3 bases, and 7 bases lay between the germline ends. The library protocol tagged individual cDNA molecules with unique molecular identifiers. TCRdb called the 5' RACE reads again in MiXCR, with one record for every CDR3 protein. In the table there are about 83,000 distinct CDR3 sequences, around 13% of which are singletons. The V gene is TRBV5-1, the J gene TRBJ2-7; D possibly corresponds to TRBD2 (5 bases). The TCR comes from an adult who was a healthcare worker with PCR-confirmed SARS-CoV-2 infection or an uninfected control (not recorded which). Sample: whole blood. The CDR3 DNA reads TGCGCCAGCAGCTTGGACGGAGGCTACGAGCAGTACTTC. Its protein product is CASSLDGGYEQYF.